The 24 T cell receptor beta chains listed next were all sequenced from one sample in a study of cytomegalovirus exposure and HLA in healthy donors. In the PCR, 60 Vbeta and 13 Jbeta primers were used. Measured with immunoSEQ multiplex PCR; TCRdb has only the in-frame clones, and not every one. The listing contains approximately 140,000 clones. What was sequenced was PBMCs. The receptor set was obtained from a woman in her forties in good health and CMV-seronegative.

The chain has TRBV9 and TRBJ1-6, with 7 bases that match TRBD1. Trimming removed 4 bases from V and 9 bases from J; junction bases left unmatched: 13. Looked up from germline, CDR1 is SGDLS and CDR2 is YYNGEE. This CDR3 has 16 amino acids. CDR3 sequence (DNA): TGTGCCAGCAGCTCAACTCCCGGGACAGTAGCTTCACCCCTCCACTTT. Protein product: CASSSTPGTVASPLHF.

The gene calls are TRBV7-2 and TRBJ1-3, with 9 bases fitting TRBD1. J was trimmed by 0 bases and V by 5 bases; bases with no gene match: 14. This CDR3 contains 19 residues. Germline assignment: CDR1 SGHTA and CDR2 FQGNSA. The CDR3 spells CASSPRGTGTISSGNTIYF. CDR3 DNA: TGTGCCAGCAGCCCGAGGGGGACAGGGACGATTAGCTCTGGAAACACCATATATTTT.

The chain joins TRBV7-2 to TRBJ1-3, with a weak D call TRBD1 (6 bases). The germline gives CDR1 SGHTA, CDR2 FQGNSA. Between the trimmed V and J ends, which lost 3 bases and 4 bases, there was a span of 16 bases. The CDR3 totals 16 residues. The CDR3 reads CASSFTGQGRGNTIYF. The CDR3 DNA reads as TGTGCCAGCAGCTTCACCGGCCAGGGGAGAGGAAACACCATATATTTT.

This CDR3 is CASSWDRASNEQFF. CDR3 coding DNA: TGCGCCAGCAGCTGGGACAGGGCTAGTAATGAGCAGTTCTTC. V is TRBV4-3 and J is TRBJ2-1; 9 bases agree with TRBD1. From germline, CDR1 is LGHNA and CDR2 YSLEER. V shed 5 bases and J 7 bases; nucleotides not matched to a gene: 6. The CDR3 loop spans 14 amino acids.

CDR3 sequence: CATSPLSSGANVLTF. The CDR3 DNA follows: TGTGCCACCTCCCCGTTGAGCTCTGGGGCCAACGTCCTGACTTTC. The chain couples TRBV19 to TRBJ2-6; D not certain. The CDR3 contains 15 residues. Germline CDR1 reads LNHDA; CDR2 reads SQIVND (reference sequence). The ends were cut back, 10 bases at V and 0 bases at J, with 13 bases in the middle.

V gene TRBV2 combines with J gene TRBJ2-6; D is ambiguous. The CDR3 is made up of 15 amino acids. The germline V and J ends were trimmed by 6 bases and 1 base, with 10 bases remaining between them. Germline V gene sequence: CDR1 SNHLY, CDR2 FYNNEI. This CDR3 is CASRNQLSGANVLTF. Written as DNA, the CDR3 is TGTGCCAGCAGGAACCAGTTGTCTGGGGCCAACGTCCTGACTTTC.

The chain is built from TRBV29-1 and TRBJ1-5; 8 nucleotides agree with TRBD1. Looked up from germline, CDR1 is SQVTM and CDR2 is ANQGSEA. With V trimmed by 6 bases and J by 6 bases, 7 bases remained unmatched. The CDR3 extends over 13 amino acids. The CDR3 sequence is CSVTTGEGQPQHF. The CDR3 DNA reads TGCAGCGTGACGACAGGGGAGGGTCAGCCCCAGCATTTT.

The rearrangement links TRBV7-5 to TRBJ2-7; the tabulated D call, TRBD2, remains unverified against the DNA. TRBV7-5 is assigned pseudogene status. This CDR3 contains 16 residues. CDR3 loop: CVRPPGEDRASYEQYV. The CDR3 bases are TGTGTCAGACCCCCGGGGGAAGACAGAGCCTCCTACGAGCAGTACGTC.

The chain combines TRBV2 with TRBJ1-2; D might be TRBD1 (5 bases). Per the germline V gene, CDR1 is SNHLY and CDR2 is FYNNEI. The CDR3 consists of 14 residues. The V end lost 3 bases, the J end lost 7 bases, and 15 bases lay between the germline ends. In DNA, the CDR3 is TGTGCCAGCAGTGACAGGGATAATCGAAGTGGCTACACCTTC. As protein: CASSDRDNRSGYTF.

V gene TRBV11-3 combines with J gene TRBJ2-1, with TRBD1 as a possible D gene (6 bases). This CDR3 has 15 residues. V lost 1 base, J lost 5 bases, and 12 bases lay in between. Germline assignment: CDR1 SGHNT and CDR2 YENEEA. CDR3 loop: CASSLGGGWDNEQFF. The CDR3 DNA reads TGTGCCAGCAGCTTAGGAGGGGGATGGGACAATGAGCAGTTCTTC. The full variable domain, completed using reference TRBV11-3 and TRBJ2-1, is EAGVVQSPRYKIIEKKQPVAFWCNPISGHNTLYWYLQNLGQGPELLIRYENEEAVDDSQLPKDRFSAERLKGVDSTLKIQPAELGDSAVYLCASSLGGGWDNEQFFGPGTRLTVL.

The chain employs TRBV6-1 and TRBJ1-2; 8 bases fit TRBD1. This CDR3 comprises 15 residues. Per germline, CDR1 MNHNS and CDR2 SASEGT. V lost 3 bases, J lost 5 bases, and 8 bases stayed unmatched. This CDR3 reads CASSESGQGSYGYTF. CDR3 nucleotide sequence: TGTGCCAGCAGTGAGTCAGGACAGGGATCATATGGCTACACCTTC.

V gene TRBV7-9 combines with J gene TRBJ1-4; D is unresolved. Germline V gene lookup returns CDR1 SEHNR and CDR2 FQNEAQ (reference sequence). V was shortened by 0 bases and J by 8 bases, with 7 bases between the two germline ends. This CDR3 contains 13 residues. Written as DNA, the CDR3 is TGTGCCAGCAGCTTAGCTAGTACGGAAAAACTGTTTTTT. Its protein product is CASSLASTEKLFF.

This chain uses TRBV28 with TRBJ1-1; 7 bases align to TRBD1. CDR1 and CDR2 (germline): MDHEN, SYDVKM. This CDR3 is built from 14 residues. V shed 4 bases, J shed 5 bases, and the junction held 7 bases outside the gene matches. The CDR3 sequence is CASSSQGVRTEAFF. As DNA, the CDR3 is TGTGCCAGCAGTTCTCAGGGGGTAAGGACTGAAGCTTTCTTT.

The chain carries TRBV6-1 and TRBJ1-5, with TRBD1 as a possible D gene (6 bases). Germline V gene sequence: CDR1 MNHNS, CDR2 SASEGT. The CDR3 totals 13 residues. Trimming pared 7 bases from V and 3 bases from J, leaving 10 bases between. Here the CDR3 DNA reads TGTGCCAGCAATGGACAGTTCAATCAGCCCCAGCATTTT. Amino acid sequence: CASNGQFNQPQHF.

CDR3 coding DNA: TGTGCCATCAGTGCCCTCGGACAGGGTACGAACGCAGCTGAAGCTTTCTTT. Translation gives CAISALGQGTNAAEAFF. The chain recombines TRBV10-3 with TRBJ1-1; 8 bases are a match to TRBD1. Germline V gene data show CDR1 as ENHRY and CDR2 as SYGVKD. Trimming removed 4 bases from V and 6 bases from J; junction bases left unmatched: 16. This CDR3 is 17 amino acids long.

This chain connects TRBV27 to TRBJ1-5; D gene uncertain. CDR1 MNHEY and CDR2 SMNVEV come from the germline V gene (reference sequence). V was pared by 8 bases and J by 9 bases, with 17 bases between. The CDR3 sequence is 13 residues long. CDR3 bases: TGTGCCAGCCGTCCCCTAGTTCCTTCGCCCCAGCATTTT. Amino acid sequence: CASRPLVPSPQHF.

The chain couples TRBV7-9 to TRBJ1-2, with D hard to call. The V end lost 5 bases, the J end lost 7 bases, and 14 bases lay between the germline ends. The CDR3 covers 13 residues. Germline assignment: CDR1 SEHNR and CDR2 FQNEAQ (reference sequence). The CDR3 here is CASSPTPSSGYTF. The CDR3 nucleotides are TGTGCCAGCAGCCCGACTCCATCGAGTGGCTACACCTTC.

J is TRBJ1-1 and V is TRBV5-1, with TRBD1 as a possible D gene (5 bases). V was pared by 4 bases and J by 5 bases, with 33 bases between. Germline V gene sequence: CDR1 SGHRS, CDR2 YFSETQ. The CDR3 extends over 20 amino acids. CDR3 nucleotide sequence: TGCGCCAGCAGCCTTGCTCGGGCACGGTCGCAACAGGTCGCGGGAACTGAAGCTTTCTTT. Translating gives CASSLARARSQQVAGTEAFF. The full variable domain, rest sourced from reference TRBV5-1 and TRBJ1-1, is KAGVTQTPRYLIKTRGQQVTLSCSPISGHRSVSWYQQTPGQGLQFLFEYFSETQRNKGNFPGRFSGRQFSNSRSEMNVSTLELGDSALYLCASSLARARSQQVAGTEAFFGQGTRLTVV.

The chain combines TRBV4-3 with TRBJ1-2, with 9 bases fitting TRBD1. The CDR3 extends over 12 amino acids. Losses at the gene ends were 4 bases for V and 6 bases for J; bases not matched to a gene: 0. CDR1 and CDR2 from the germline V gene are LGHNA and YSLEER. The CDR3 DNA sequence: TGCGCCAGCAGCCGACAGGGGGATGGCTACACCTTC. It codes for CASSRQGDGYTF.

The rearrangement uses TRBV10-3 and TRBJ2-6; weak D call: TRBD1 (6 bases). V was shortened by 2 bases and J by 0 bases, with 17 bases between the two germline ends. The germline V gene encodes CDR1 ENHRY and CDR2 SYGVKD. The CDR3 is 19 amino acids. CDR3 in amino acids: CAISEPSKSGVSGANVLTF. The CDR3 nucleotides read TGTGCCATCAGTGAGCCAAGTAAGTCAGGGGTCTCTGGGGCCAACGTCCTGACTTTC.

The V gene is TRBV4-3, the J gene TRBJ1-1, with D tentatively TRBD1 (6 bases). Trimming cost V 5 bases and J 2 bases, with 12 bases left between them. Germline values: CDR1 LGHNA, CDR2 YSLEER. There are 14 residues in the CDR3. CDR3 bases: TGCGCCAGCAGCGAAGGACAGCGAAACACTGAAGCTTTCTTT. Protein: CASSEGQRNTEAFF.

In nucleotides, the CDR3 is TGTGCCAGCAGTTACTCCTCAGGGGAGAGCGAGACCCAGTACTTC. This sequence encodes CASSYSSGESETQYF. The chain links TRBV6-6 to TRBJ2-5; D possibly corresponds to TRBD1 (6 bases). With 0 bases removed from V and 5 bases from J, the gap between germline ends came to 13 bases. The V gene's germline CDR1 is MNHNY and CDR2 SVGAGI (reference sequence). The CDR3 contains 15 residues.

V gene TRBV28 combines with J gene TRBJ1-5; D remains ambiguous. The length of the CDR3 is 12 residues. Trimming shortened V by 5 bases and J by 8 bases, and 10 bases separated the two germline ends. Germline-derived CDR1 and CDR2 are MDHEN and SYDVKM. Here the CDR3 DNA reads TGTGCCAGCAGTATTAAAGGAGAGCCCCAGCATTTT. It is translated as CASSIKGEPQHF.

The CDR3: CASSDPPANYGYTF. In DNA form, the CDR3 reads TGTGCCAGCAGTGACCCTCCAGCTAACTATGGCTACACCTTC. The V call is TRBV2, the J call TRBJ1-2, with unresolved D. Germline V gene sequence: CDR1 SNHLY, CDR2 FYNNEI. The CDR3 runs 14 residues. Trimming shortened V by 3 bases and J by 0 bases, and 8 bases separated the two germline ends.